This passage covers 25 T cell receptor beta chains from one sample sequenced in a study of shared clonotypes between healthy human individuals. The protocol was immunoSEQ multiplex PCR, while the TCRdb copy is restricted to in-frame clones and leaves out a portion. The data hold about 490,000 clones, with around 78% observed a single time. The specimen was PBMCs. The receptors come from a woman aged 40 to 50 in good health. Some clones in this sample may be carry-over from other donors' samples.

Here the CDR3 DNA reads TGCAGCGTTGGTGGGGGCAATCAGCCCCAGCATTTT. This codes for CSVGGGNQPQHF. The chain couples TRBV29-1 to TRBJ1-5; D remains ambiguous. The V end was cut by 4 bases, the J end by 2 bases, with 6 bases between. The CDR3 is 12 amino acids. Germline values: CDR1 SQVTM, CDR2 ANQGSEA.

Comment on this clone: A read error may explain this, as a much larger clone is one base away. Other nucleotide sequences from this sample produce the same CDR3. The chain recombines TRBV28 with TRBJ1-1; TRBD1 is a possible D gene (5 bases). CDR1 MDHEN and CDR2 SYDVKM come from the germline V gene. The CDR3 extends over 14 amino acids. The CDR3 DNA reads as TGTGCCAGCACCCTCTGGGGGAGATCCACTGAGGCTTTCTTT. It encodes CASTLWGRSTEAFF.

The rearrangement joins TRBV28 to TRBJ1-4; no clear D gene. Looked up from germline, CDR1 is MDHEN and CDR2 is SYDVKM. The CDR3 extends over 15 amino acids. Trimming pared 4 bases from V and 8 bases from J, leaving 17 bases between. CDR3 bases: TGTGCCAGCAGTTCCCCGGTTCTCCCGGGGGAAAAACTGTTTTTT. Amino acids: CASSSPVLPGEKLFF.

This sequence joins TRBV30 and TRBJ2-5; D remains ambiguous. Germline V gene sequence: CDR1 GTSNPN, CDR2 SVGIG (reference sequence). With 2 bases removed from V and 5 bases from J, the gap between germline ends came to 12 bases. The CDR3 has 13 residues. The CDR3 DNA sequence: TGTGCCTGGAGTCGGAGTCCGGGTGAGACCCAGTACTTC. This encodes CAWSRSPGETQYF.

As DNA, the CDR3 is TGCGCCAGCAGCGATGGTGACAGTCAAAACATTCAGTACTTC. Protein sequence: CASSDGDSQNIQYF. J is TRBJ2-4 and V is TRBV5-1; perhaps TRBD1 as D (5 bases). Germline CDR1 is SGHRS and CDR2 is YFSETQ. Trimming shortened V by 4 bases and J by 5 bases, and 13 bases separated the two germline ends. The CDR3 has 14 amino acids. Based on the CDR3 plus reference TRBV5-1 and TRBJ2-4, the full variable domain is KAGVTQTPRYLIKTRGQQVTLSCSPISGHRSVSWYQQTPGQGLQFLFEYFSETQRNKGNFPGRFSGRQFSNSRSEMNVSTLELGDSALYLCASSDGDSQNIQYFGAGTRLSVL.

V gene TRBV27 combines with J gene TRBJ2-7; no clear D gene. From germline, CDR1 is MNHEY and CDR2 SMNVEV (reference sequence). Trimming stripped 3 bases from V and 7 bases from J, with 25 bases between. The CDR3 has 17 amino acids. CDR3 DNA sequence: TGTGCCAGCAGTTTTTGGCCCAGTCCGTCCAGGAAGGGTGAGCAGTACTTC. Translating it yields CASSFWPSPSRKGEQYF.

The rearrangement joins TRBV11-3 to TRBJ2-2; D not certain. The V end lost 2 bases, the J end lost 3 bases, and 13 bases lay between the germline ends. From germline, CDR1 is SGHNT and CDR2 YENEEA. This CDR3 region has 16 residues. The CDR3 sequence: CASSLRHMMDTGELFF. The DNA for the CDR3 is TGTGCCAGCAGCTTACGACACATGATGGACACCGGGGAGCTGTTTTTT.

The chain joins TRBV15 to TRBJ2-7, with D perhaps given as TRBD1 or TRBD2 (6 bases each). Germline CDR1 and CDR2: LNHNV and YYDKDF (reference sequence). CDR3 length: 15 residues. V was shortened by 0 bases and J by 3 bases, with 12 bases between the two germline ends. CDR3 region: CATSREGGGHYEQYF. The CDR3 DNA sequence: TGTGCCACCAGCAGAGAGGGGGGCGGGCACTACGAGCAGTACTTC. The whole variable domain, remainder taken from reference TRBV15 and TRBJ2-7, is DAMVIQNPRYQVTQFGKPVTLSCSQTLNHNVMYWYQQKSSQAPKLLFHYYDKDFNNEADTPDNFQSRRPNTSFCFLDIRSPGLGDTAMYLCATSREGGGHYEQYFGPGTRLTVT.

The V and J genes are TRBV19 and TRBJ2-3; the D gene is possibly TRBD1 (5 bases). Germline V CDR1 and CDR2: LNHDA, SQIVND (reference sequence). Trimming took 6 bases from V and 2 from J, leaving 6 bases between them. This CDR3 has 12 amino acids. DNA of the CDR3: TGTGCCAGTAGGGGGCTCACAGATACGCAGTATTTT. As protein: CASRGLTDTQYF.

The rearrangement joins TRBV19 to TRBJ2-7, with TRBD2 identical over 10 bases. The CDR3 extends over 16 amino acids. Losses at the gene ends were 5 bases for V and 2 bases for J; bases not matched to a gene: 9. Germline V gene sequence: CDR1 LNHDA, CDR2 SQIVND (reference sequence). CDR3: CASSLQTGTSAYEQYF. CDR3 nucleotides: TGTGCCAGTAGTCTCCAAACCGGGACTAGCGCCTACGAGCAGTACTTC.

With regard to this clone: One base away lies a much larger clone, so this may be a sequencing read error. Other DNA sequences in the same sample also yield this CDR3. The CDR3 protein is CAWRSRGTGELFF. The DNA of the CDR3 is TGTGCCTGGAGATCCAGGGGGACCGGGGAGCTGTTTTTT. V is TRBV30 and J is TRBJ2-2, with 7 bases lining up with TRBD1. The CDR3 runs to 13 residues. Trimming removed 3 bases from V and 5 bases from J; junction bases left unmatched: 3. Per the germline V gene, CDR1 is GTSNPN and CDR2 is SVGIG (reference sequence).

This chain connects TRBV18 to TRBJ1-5, with 7 bases fitting TRBD1. Trimming took 3 bases from V and 8 from J; bases not matched to a gene: 4. CDR1 and CDR2 (germline): KGHSH, LQKENI. The CDR3 totals 13 residues. The CDR3 is CASSPTGAEPQHF. CDR3 bases: TGTGCCAGCTCACCTACAGGGGCCGAGCCCCAGCATTTT.

Of note for this clone: This likely came from a read error, as a far larger clone is one base away. Other DNA sequences in the sample encode the same CDR3. The chain links TRBV6-1 to TRBJ2-7; 8 positions agree with TRBD2. Germline CDR1 and CDR2: MNHNS and SASEGT. The CDR3 totals 15 residues. J lost 1 base, V lost 8 bases, and 10 bases had no gene match. CDR3 DNA: TGTGCCAGCGAAGGAACCAGCGGGAGTTCCTACGAGCAGTACTTC. The encoded protein is CASEGTSGSSYEQYF.

The chain uses TRBV21-1 and TRBJ1-5; the table names TRBD1, a call not compared with the DNA. TRBV21-1 has pseudogene status. The CDR3 covers 16 residues. Written as DNA, the CDR3 is TGTGCCAGCAGCAAACCCCCTGGACAGGCCTATCGGCCCCAGCATTTT. Residues: CASSKPPGQAYRPQHF.

This clone occurred a few times. V is TRBV28 and J is TRBJ1-4, with D hard to call. The CDR3 sequence is 14 residues long. Germline V CDR1 and CDR2: MDHEN, SYDVKM. The V end was cut by 6 bases, the J end by 8 bases, with 16 bases between. In DNA form, the CDR3 reads TGTGCCAGCAGCCAATGGGATTTTCGGGAAAAACTGTTTTTT. Its protein product is CASSQWDFREKLFF.

The chain uses TRBV5-6 and TRBJ2-1, with 11 positions matching TRBD1. CDR1 SGHDT and CDR2 YYEEEE come from the germline V gene. V shed 6 bases and J 7 bases; nucleotides not matched to a gene: 12. The CDR3 runs 16 residues. CDR3 loop: CASTDRGDRGFNEQFF. The CDR3 nucleotides read TGTGCCAGCACCGACAGGGGGGACAGGGGGTTTAATGAGCAGTTCTTC.

This chain connects TRBV6-1 to TRBJ2-7; 8 nucleotides match TRBD1. This CDR3 has 12 residues. The germline V gene encodes CDR1 MNHNS and CDR2 SASEGT. Trimming took 6 bases from V and 4 from J; bases not matched to a gene: 2. CDR3 nucleotides: TGTGCCAGCAGGACAGGGGTTTACGAGCAGTACTTC. Translating gives CASRTGVYEQYF.

This clone was seen only once. V usage is TRBV10-1 and J usage is TRBJ1-3; maybe TRBD1 (6 bases). CDR1 and CDR2 (germline): WNHNN, SYGVQD (reference sequence). Trimming took off 4 bases at V and 4 bases at J, with 14 bases between the two ends. This CDR3 has 15 amino acids. CDR3 sequence reads: CASSAGTMRGNTIYF. The CDR3, as DNA: TGCGCCAGCAGTGCGGGGACAATGCGGGGAAACACCATATATTTT.

V and J are TRBV5-4 and TRBJ1-2; no clear D. The CDR3 consists of 16 residues. The germline V gene has CDR1 SGHNT and CDR2 YYREEE (reference sequence). V lost 0 bases to trimming and J lost 4 bases, with 16 bases between them. The CDR3 DNA reads TGTGCCAGCAGCTTGGAACGGGTCGACCCTATCTATGGCTACACCTTC. It is translated as CASSLERVDPIYGYTF.

The rearrangement uses TRBV4-2 and TRBJ2-2; D might be TRBD2 (6 bases). CDR3 length: 15 amino acids. Per germline, CDR1 LGHNA and CDR2 YNFKEQ. V was clipped by 0 bases and J by 4 bases, with 9 bases between them. This CDR3 is CASSQDGGLTGELFF. CDR3 sequence (DNA): TGTGCCAGCAGCCAAGACGGGGGACTCACCGGGGAGCTGTTTTTT.

The V gene is TRBV30, the J gene TRBJ2-1, with D possibly TRBD1 on 6 matching bases. V lost 2 bases to trimming and J lost 9 bases, with 17 bases between them. This CDR3 is built from 14 residues. CDR1 is GTSNPN and CDR2 is SVGIG in the germline V gene (reference sequence). The CDR3 loop is CAWSNKQGPLEQFF. For the CDR3, the DNA is TGTGCCTGGAGTAATAAACAGGGTCCGCTTGAGCAGTTCTTC.

This clone was observed once. V gene TRBV14 combines with J gene TRBJ2-7, with D perhaps matching TRBD1 (5 bases). From germline, CDR1 is SGHDN and CDR2 FVKESK. The V end lost 1 base, the J end lost 11 bases, and 9 bases lay between the germline ends. This CDR3 is 11 amino acids long. CDR3 in amino acids: CASSQVGREYF. The CDR3, as DNA: TGTGCCAGCAGCCAAGTTGGCAGGGAGTACTTC.

Details on this clone: This may arise from a read error, as a much more abundant clone is one base away. Distinct nucleotide sequences in the sample also encode this CDR3. The rearrangement joins TRBV30 to TRBJ2-1; 8 nucleotides agree with TRBD2. The CDR3 covers 13 residues. With 8 bases clipped from V and 7 bases from J, the junction kept 10 bases outside the gene matches. Germline V gene data show CDR1 as GTSNPN and CDR2 as SVGIG (reference sequence). In nucleotides, the CDR3 is TGTGCCGGGACTAGGGGCGTCGGGAATGAGCAGTTCTTC. Protein product: CAGTRGVGNEQFF.

The V call is TRBV19, the J call TRBJ1-5, with 9 positions matching TRBD1. The V and J ends lost 6 bases and 5 bases, in that order; junction bases with no gene match: 2. CDR3 length: 13 residues. Germline V gives CDR1 LNHDA, CDR2 SQIVND (reference sequence). The CDR3 reads CASRDRGDQPQHF. The CDR3, as DNA: TGTGCCAGTAGGGACAGGGGAGATCAGCCCCAGCATTTT.

The V and J genes are TRBV27 and TRBJ1-1; D is perhaps TRBD1 (5 bases). The CDR3 runs to 14 residues. Trimming removed 8 bases from V and 3 bases from J, with 16 bases in between. From germline, CDR1 is MNHEY and CDR2 SMNVEV (reference sequence). CDR3 bases: TGTGCCAGCGCTTTCCAGGGTCGGGACACTGAAGCTTTCTTT. Protein: CASAFQGRDTEAFF.